Here is one T cell receptor (beta chain) with its context. Its antigen remains unidentified. From germline, CDR1 is GTSNPN and CDR2 SVGIG (reference sequence). V was shortened by 5 bases and J by 2 bases, with 14 bases between the two germline ends. This CDR3 has 14 amino acids. The sample is drawn from a study of T cell responses to AZD1222 COVID-19 vaccine. Study-level background: Second doses that came at about 4 or about 12 weeks were put together.

Clones were sequenced by immunoSEQ multiplex PCR, and TCRdb holds only the in-frame ones, with some missing. The repertoire holds 180,000 or so clones, with more than 80% as singletons. Points from the study as a whole: The study found vaccine-associated CD4 TCRs spanning spike, dominant at 160-218 and 743-854. Repertoires were sampled only after the peak T cell response. Females made up more of the donors, who were largely white British, and clonal diversity may have come out too low.

This chain links TRBV30 with TRBJ2-3; D possibly matches TRBD1 or TRBD2 (6 bases each). The origin of this receptor is an adult in good health. The source material was peripheral blood, sampled on day 0 of AZD1222 vaccination. The CDR3 nucleotides read TGTGCCTGGGGCTGGGGGGCGATCACAGATACGCAGTATTTT. Its protein is CAWGWGAITDTQYF.